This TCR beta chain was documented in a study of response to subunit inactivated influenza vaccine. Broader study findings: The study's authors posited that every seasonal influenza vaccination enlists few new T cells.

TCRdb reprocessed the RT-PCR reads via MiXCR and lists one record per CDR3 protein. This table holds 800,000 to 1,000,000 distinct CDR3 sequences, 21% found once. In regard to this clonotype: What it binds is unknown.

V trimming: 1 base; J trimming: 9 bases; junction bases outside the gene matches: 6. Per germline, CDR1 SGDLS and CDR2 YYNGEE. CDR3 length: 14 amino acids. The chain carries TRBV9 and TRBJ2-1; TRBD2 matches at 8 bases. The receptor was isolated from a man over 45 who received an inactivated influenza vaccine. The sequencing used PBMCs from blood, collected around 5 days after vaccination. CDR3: CASSVSGRAVEQFF. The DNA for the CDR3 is TGTGCCAGCAGCGTATCCGGGAGGGCCGTTGAGCAGTTCTTC.